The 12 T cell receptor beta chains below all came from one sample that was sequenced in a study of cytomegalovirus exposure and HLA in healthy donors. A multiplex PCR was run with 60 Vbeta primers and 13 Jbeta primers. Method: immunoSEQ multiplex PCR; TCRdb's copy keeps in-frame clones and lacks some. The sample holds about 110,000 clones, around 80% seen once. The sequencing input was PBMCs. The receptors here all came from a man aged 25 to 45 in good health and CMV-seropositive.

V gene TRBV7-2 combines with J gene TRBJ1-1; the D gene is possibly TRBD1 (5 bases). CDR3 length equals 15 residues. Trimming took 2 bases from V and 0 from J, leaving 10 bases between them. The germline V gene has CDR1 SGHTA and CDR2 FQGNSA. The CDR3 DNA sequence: TGTGCCAGCAGCTTAAGTCAGGGATTGAACACTGAAGCTTTCTTT. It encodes CASSLSQGLNTEAFF.

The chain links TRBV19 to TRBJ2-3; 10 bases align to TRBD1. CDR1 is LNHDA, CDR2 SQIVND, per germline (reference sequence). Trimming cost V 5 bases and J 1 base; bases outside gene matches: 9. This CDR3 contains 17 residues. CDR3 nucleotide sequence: TGTGCCAGTAGTCACATAGTCGGGACAGGGGGCACAGATACGCAGTATTTT. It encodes CASSHIVGTGGTDTQYF. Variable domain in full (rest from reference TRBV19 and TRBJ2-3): DGGITQSPKYLFRKEGQNVTLSCEQNLNHDAMYWYRQDPGQGLRLIYYSQIVNDFQKGDIAEGYSVSREKKESFPLTVTSAQKNPTAFYLCASSHIVGTGGTDTQYFGPGTRLTVL.

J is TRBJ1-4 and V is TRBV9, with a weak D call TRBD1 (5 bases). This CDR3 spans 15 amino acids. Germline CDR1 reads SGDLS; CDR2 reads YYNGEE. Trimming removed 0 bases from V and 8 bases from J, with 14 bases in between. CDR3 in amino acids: CASSVEGRVEEKLFF. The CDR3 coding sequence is TGTGCCAGCAGCGTAGAGGGCAGGGTTGAGGAAAAACTGTTTTTT.

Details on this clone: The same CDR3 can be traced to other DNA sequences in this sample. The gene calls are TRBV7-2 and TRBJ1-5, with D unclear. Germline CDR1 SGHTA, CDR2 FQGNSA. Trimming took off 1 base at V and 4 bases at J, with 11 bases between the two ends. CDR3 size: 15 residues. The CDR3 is CASSLDGGLNQPQHF. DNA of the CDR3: TGTGCCAGCAGCTTAGATGGAGGGTTGAATCAGCCCCAGCATTTT. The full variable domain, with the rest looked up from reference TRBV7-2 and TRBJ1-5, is GAGVSQSPSNKVTEKGKDVELRCDPISGHTALYWYRQSLGQGLEFLIYFQGNSAPDKSGLPSDRFSAERTGGSVSTLTIQRTQQEDSAVYLCASSLDGGLNQPQHFGDGTRLSIL.

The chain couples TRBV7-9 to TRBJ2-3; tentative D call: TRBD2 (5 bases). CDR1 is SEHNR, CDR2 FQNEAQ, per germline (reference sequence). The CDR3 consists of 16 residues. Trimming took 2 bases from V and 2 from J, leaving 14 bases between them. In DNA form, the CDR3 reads TGTGCCAGCAGCTTATTGTCGGACTCCTCCACAGATACGCAGTATTTT. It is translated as CASSLLSDSSTDTQYF.

Here the CDR3 DNA reads TGTGCCAGCACCGTCCCCCCGGGGGAAAAACTGTTTTTT. It translates to CASTVPPGEKLFF. This chain uses TRBV11-2 with TRBJ1-4; D remains ambiguous. V lost 7 bases, J lost 8 bases, and 14 bases lay in between. The CDR3 extends over 13 amino acids. The germline V gene encodes CDR1 SGHAT and CDR2 FQNNGV.

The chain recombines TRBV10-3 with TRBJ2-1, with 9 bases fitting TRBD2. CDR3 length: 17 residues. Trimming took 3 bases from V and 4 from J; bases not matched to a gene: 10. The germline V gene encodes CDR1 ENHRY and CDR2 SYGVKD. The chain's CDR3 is CAISDRKRGAIYNEQFF. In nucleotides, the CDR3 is TGTGCCATCAGTGACCGGAAGCGGGGGGCTATATACAATGAGCAGTTCTTC.

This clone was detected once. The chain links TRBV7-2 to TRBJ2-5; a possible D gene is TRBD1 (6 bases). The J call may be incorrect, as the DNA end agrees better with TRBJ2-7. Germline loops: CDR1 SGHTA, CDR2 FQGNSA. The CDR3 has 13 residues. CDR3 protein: CASSRDTWSEQYF. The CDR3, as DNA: TGTGCCAGCAGCCGGGACACATGGTCCGAGCAGTACTTC.

CDR3 bases: TGTGCCAGCAGCCGAAGACAACTCACCGGGGAGCTGTTTTTT. As protein: CASSRRQLTGELFF. This sequence joins TRBV14 and TRBJ2-2; D uncertain. The V end was cut by 4 bases, the J end by 4 bases, with 10 bases between. The CDR3 contains 14 residues. From germline, CDR1 is SGHDN and CDR2 FVKESK.

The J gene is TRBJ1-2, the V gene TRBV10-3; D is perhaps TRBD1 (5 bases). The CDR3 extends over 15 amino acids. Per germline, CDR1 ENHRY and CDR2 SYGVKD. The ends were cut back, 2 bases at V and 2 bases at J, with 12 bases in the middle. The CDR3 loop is CAISENGGENYGYTF. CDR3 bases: TGTGCCATCAGTGAGAACGGGGGGGAAAACTATGGCTACACCTTC.

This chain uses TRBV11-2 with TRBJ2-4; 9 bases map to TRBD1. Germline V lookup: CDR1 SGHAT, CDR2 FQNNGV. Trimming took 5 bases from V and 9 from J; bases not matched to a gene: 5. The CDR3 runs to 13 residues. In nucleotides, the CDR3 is TGTGCCAGCAGCCGGACAGGGGAGGCCATTCAGTACTTC. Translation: CASSRTGEAIQYF.

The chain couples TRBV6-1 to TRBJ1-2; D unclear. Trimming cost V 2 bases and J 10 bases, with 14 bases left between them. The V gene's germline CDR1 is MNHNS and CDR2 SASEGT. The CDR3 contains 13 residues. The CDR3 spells CASSENGVIDYTF. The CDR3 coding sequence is TGTGCCAGCAGTGAAAACGGGGTAATCGACTACACCTTC.